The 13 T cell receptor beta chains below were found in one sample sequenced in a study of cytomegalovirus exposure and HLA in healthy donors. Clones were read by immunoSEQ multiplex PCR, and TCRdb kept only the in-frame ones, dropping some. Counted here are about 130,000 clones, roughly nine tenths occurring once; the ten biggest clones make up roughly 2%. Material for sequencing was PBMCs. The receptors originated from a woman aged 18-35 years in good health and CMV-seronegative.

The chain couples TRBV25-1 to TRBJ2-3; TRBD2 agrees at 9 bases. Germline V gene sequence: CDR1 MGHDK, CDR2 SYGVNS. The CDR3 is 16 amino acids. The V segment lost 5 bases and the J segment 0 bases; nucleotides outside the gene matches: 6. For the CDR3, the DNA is TGTGCCAGCAGTAAAGCTAGCGGGGCTAGCACAGATACGCAGTATTTT. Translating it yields CASSKASGASTDTQYF.

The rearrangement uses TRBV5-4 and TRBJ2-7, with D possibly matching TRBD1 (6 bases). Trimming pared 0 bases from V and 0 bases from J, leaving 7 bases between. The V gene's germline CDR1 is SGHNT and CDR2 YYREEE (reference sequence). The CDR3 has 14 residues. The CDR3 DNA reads TGTGCCAGCAGCTTGGTAGGGGGCTCCTACGAGCAGTACTTC. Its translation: CASSLVGGSYEQYF.

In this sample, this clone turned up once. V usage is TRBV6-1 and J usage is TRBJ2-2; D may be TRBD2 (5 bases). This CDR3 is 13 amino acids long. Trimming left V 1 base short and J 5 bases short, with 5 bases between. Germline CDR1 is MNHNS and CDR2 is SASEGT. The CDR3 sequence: CASSEGETGELFF. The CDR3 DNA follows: TGTGCCAGCAGTGAAGGGGAGACCGGGGAGCTGTTTTTT.

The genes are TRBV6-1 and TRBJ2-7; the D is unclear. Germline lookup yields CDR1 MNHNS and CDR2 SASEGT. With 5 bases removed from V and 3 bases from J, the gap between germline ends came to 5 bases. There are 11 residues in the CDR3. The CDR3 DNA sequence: TGTGCCAGCAGTTACAACTACGAGCAGTACTTC. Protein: CASSYNYEQYF.

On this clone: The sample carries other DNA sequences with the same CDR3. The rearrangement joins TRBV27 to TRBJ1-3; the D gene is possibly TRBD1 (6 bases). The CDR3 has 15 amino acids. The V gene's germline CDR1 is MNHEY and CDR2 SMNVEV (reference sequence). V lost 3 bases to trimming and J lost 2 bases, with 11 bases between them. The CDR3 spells CASSFSRGPGNTIYF. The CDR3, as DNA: TGTGCCAGCAGTTTTAGCAGGGGCCCTGGAAACACCATATATTTT.

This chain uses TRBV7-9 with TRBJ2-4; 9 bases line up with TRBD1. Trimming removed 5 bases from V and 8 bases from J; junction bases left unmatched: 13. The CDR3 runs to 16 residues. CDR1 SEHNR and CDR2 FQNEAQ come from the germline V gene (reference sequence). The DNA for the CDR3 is TGTGCCAGCAGCCCCGGGACAGGGATAGAGGGAGACATTCAGTACTTC. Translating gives CASSPGTGIEGDIQYF.

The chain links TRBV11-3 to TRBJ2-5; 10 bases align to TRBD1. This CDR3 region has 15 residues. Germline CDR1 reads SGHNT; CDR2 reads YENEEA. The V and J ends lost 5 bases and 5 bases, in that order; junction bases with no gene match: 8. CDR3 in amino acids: CASSLRQGARETQYF. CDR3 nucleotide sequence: TGTGCCAGCAGCCTCCGACAGGGGGCGAGGGAGACCCAGTACTTC.

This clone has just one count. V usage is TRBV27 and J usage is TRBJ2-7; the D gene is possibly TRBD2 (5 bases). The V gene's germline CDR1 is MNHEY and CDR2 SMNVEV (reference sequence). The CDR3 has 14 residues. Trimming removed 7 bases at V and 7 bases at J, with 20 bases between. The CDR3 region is CASTSPLGSGEQYF. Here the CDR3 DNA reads TGTGCCAGCACATCTCCGCTTGGATCGGGGGAGCAGTACTTC.

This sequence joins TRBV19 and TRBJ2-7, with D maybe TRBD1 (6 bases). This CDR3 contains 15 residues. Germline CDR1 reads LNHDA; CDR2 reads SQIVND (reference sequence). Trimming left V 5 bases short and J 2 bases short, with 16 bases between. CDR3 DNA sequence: TGTGCCAGTAGTTTCCTTCCCGGGACAACCTACGAGCAGTACTTC. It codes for CASSFLPGTTYEQYF.

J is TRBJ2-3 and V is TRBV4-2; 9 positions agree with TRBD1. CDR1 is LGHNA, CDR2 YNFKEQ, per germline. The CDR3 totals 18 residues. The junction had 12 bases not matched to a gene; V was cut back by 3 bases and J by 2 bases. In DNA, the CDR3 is TGTGCCAGCAGCCACGAGGCACAGGGACAGGGTGACACAGATACGCAGTATTTT. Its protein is CASSHEAQGQGDTDTQYF.

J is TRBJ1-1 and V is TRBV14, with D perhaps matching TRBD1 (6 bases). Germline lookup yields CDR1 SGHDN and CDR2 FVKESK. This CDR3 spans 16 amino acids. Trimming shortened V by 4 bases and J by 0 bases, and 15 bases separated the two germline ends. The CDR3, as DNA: TGTGCCAGCAGCCGCGGGCAGGGGATCATGAACACTGAAGCTTTCTTT. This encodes CASSRGQGIMNTEAFF.

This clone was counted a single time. The CDR3 region has the DNA TGTGCCAGCAAGTTCAGGACAGGGGGCATCACTGGGGCCAACGTCCTGACTTTC. It encodes CASKFRTGGITGANVLTF. V is TRBV2 and J is TRBJ2-6; 11 nucleotides align to TRBD1. The CDR3 has 18 residues. CDR1 is SNHLY, CDR2 FYNNEI, per germline. J gave up 2 bases and V 7 bases, and 10 bases lay outside the gene matches.

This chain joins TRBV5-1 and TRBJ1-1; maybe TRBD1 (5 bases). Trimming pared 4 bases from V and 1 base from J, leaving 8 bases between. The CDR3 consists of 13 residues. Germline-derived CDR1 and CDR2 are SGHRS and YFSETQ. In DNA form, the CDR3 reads TGCGCCAGCAGCGCAGACAGGAACACTGAAGCTTTCTTT. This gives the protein CASSADRNTEAFF.